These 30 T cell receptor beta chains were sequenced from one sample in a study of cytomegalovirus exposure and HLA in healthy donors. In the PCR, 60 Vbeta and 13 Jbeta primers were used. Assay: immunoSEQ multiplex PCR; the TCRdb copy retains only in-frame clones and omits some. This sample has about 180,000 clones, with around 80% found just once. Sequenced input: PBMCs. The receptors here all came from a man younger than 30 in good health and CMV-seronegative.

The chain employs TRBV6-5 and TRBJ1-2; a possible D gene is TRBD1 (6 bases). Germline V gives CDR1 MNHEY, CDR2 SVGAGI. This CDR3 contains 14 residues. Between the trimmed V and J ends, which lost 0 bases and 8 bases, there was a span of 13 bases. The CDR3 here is CASSYSGAGEGYTF. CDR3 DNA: TGTGCCAGCAGTTACTCCGGGGCAGGGGAAGGCTACACCTTC.

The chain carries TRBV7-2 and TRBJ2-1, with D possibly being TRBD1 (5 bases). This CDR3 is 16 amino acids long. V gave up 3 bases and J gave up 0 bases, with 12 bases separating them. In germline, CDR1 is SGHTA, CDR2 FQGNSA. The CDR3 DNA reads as TGTGCCAGCAGCTTCCAGTCGACAGTCTCCTACAATGAGCAGTTCTTC. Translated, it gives CASSFQSTVSYNEQFF.

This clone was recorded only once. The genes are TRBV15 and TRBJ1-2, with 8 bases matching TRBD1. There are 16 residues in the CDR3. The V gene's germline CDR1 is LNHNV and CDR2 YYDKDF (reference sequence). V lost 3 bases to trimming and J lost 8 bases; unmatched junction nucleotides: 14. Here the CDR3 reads CATSRGPGQASGGYTF. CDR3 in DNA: TGTGCCACCAGCAGGGGCCCGGGACAGGCTTCGGGGGGCTACACCTTC.

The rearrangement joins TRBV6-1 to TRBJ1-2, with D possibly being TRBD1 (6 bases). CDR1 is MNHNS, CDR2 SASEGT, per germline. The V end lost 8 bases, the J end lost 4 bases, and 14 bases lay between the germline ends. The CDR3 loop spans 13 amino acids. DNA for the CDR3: TGTGCCAGCCGGGATGGGGGCAGCTATGGCTACACCTTC. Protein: CASRDGGSYGYTF.

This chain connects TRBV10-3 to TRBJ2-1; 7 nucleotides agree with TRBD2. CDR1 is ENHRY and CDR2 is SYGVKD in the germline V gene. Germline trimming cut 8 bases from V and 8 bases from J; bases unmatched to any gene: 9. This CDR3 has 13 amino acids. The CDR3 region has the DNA TGTGCCATCGGCACCGGGACTAATGATGAGCAGTTCTTC. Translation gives CAIGTGTNDEQFF.

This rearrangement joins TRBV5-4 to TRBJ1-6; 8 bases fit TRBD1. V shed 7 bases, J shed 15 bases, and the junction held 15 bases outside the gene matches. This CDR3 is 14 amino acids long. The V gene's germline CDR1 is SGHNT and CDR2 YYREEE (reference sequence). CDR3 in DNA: TGTGCCAGCGCAACCATTAACTCAGGGGGCCACCTCCACTTT. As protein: CASATINSGGHLHF.

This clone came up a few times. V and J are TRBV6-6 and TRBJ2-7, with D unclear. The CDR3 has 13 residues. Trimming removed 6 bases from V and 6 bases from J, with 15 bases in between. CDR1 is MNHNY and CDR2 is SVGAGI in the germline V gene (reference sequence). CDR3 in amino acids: CASSQALIGEQYF. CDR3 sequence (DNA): TGTGCCAGCAGCCAAGCTTTAATCGGCGAGCAGTACTTC.

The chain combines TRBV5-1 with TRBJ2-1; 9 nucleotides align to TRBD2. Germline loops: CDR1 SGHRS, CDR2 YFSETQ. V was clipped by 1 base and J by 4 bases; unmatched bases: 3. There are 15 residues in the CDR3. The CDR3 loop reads CASSLLTSGYNEQFF. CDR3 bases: TGCGCCAGCAGCTTGCTGACTAGCGGATACAATGAGCAGTTCTTC.

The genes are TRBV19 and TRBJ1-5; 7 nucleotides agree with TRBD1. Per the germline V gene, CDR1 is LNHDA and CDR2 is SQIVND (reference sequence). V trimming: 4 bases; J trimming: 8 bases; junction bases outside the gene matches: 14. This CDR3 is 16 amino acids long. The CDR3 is CASSKNRGALREPQHF. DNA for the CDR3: TGTGCCAGTAGTAAGAACAGGGGAGCCCTGAGGGAGCCCCAGCATTTT.

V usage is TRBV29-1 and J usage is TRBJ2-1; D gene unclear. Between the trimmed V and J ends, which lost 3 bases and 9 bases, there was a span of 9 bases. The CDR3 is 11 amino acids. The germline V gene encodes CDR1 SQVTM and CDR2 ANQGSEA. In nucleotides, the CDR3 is TGCAGCGTTGAGATTAGCTCTGAGCAGTTCTTC. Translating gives CSVEISSEQFF.

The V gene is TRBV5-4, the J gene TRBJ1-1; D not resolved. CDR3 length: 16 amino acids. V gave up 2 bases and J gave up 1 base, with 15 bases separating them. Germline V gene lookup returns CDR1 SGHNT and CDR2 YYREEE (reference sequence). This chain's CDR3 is CASSFKRVSPNTEAFF. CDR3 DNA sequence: TGTGCCAGCAGCTTCAAACGGGTGTCCCCGAACACTGAAGCTTTCTTT. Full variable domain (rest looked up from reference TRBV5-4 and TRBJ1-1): ETGVTQSPTHLIKTRGQQVTLRCSSQSGHNTVSWYQQALGQGPQFIFQYYREEENGRGNFPPRFSGLQFPNYSSELNVNALELDDSALYLCASSFKRVSPNTEAFFGQGTRLTVV.

This CDR3 is CASSQVPGGREQYF. CDR3 DNA sequence: TGCGCCAGCAGCCAAGTCCCGGGAGGGCGCGAGCAGTACTTC. The chain has TRBV4-3 and TRBJ2-7; TRBD2 matches at 8 bases. CDR1 LGHNA and CDR2 YSLEER come from the germline V gene. This CDR3 is built from 14 residues. The junction had 5 bases not matched to a gene; V was cut back by 1 base and J by 6 bases.

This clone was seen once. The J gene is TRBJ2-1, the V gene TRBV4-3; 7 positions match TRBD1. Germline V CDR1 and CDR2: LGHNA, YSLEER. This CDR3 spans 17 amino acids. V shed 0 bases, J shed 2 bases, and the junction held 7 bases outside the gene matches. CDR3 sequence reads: CASSQDLGTDPYNEQFF. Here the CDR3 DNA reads TGCGCCAGCAGCCAAGATCTGGGGACAGATCCCTACAATGAGCAGTTCTTC.

CDR3: CATPYGGRRGMDAEAFF. Written as DNA, the CDR3 is TGTGCCACCCCATACGGGGGGCGACGAGGTATGGACGCTGAAGCTTTCTTT. The chain is built from TRBV2 and TRBJ1-1, with D tentatively TRBD1 (6 bases). This CDR3 is 17 amino acids long. The ends were cut back, 10 bases at V and 6 bases at J, with 30 bases in the middle. Germline CDR1 SNHLY, CDR2 FYNNEI.

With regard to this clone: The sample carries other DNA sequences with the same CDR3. DNA of the CDR3: TGTGCCAGCAGTTACTCGAACAGGGGCCGGGAAACCCAGTACTTC. This gives the protein CASSYSNRGRETQYF. V usage is TRBV6-5 and J usage is TRBJ2-5, with TRBD1 matching over 7 bases. Trimming at V came to 0 bases and at J to 8 bases, leaving 9 bases not matched to a gene. Per the germline V gene, CDR1 is MNHEY and CDR2 is SVGAGI. CDR3 length: 15 residues.

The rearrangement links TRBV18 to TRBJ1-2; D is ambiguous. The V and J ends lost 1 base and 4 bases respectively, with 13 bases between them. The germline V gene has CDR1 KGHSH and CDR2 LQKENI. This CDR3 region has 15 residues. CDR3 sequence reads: CASSPRAGEGYGYTF. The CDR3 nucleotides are TGTGCCAGCTCACCACGGGCGGGAGAAGGCTATGGCTACACCTTC. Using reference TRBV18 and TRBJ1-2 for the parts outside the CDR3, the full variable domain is NAGVMQNPRHLVRRRGQEARLRCSPMKGHSHVYWYRQLPEEGLKFMVYLQKENIIDESGMPKERFSAEFPKEGPSILRIQQVVRGDSAAYFCASSPRAGEGYGYTFGSGTRLTVV.

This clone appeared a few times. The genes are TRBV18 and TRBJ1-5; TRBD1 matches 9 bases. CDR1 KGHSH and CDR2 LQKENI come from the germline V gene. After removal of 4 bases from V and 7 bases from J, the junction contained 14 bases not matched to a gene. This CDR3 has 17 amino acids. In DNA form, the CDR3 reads TGTGCCAGCTCACTCACCGGGACAGGGATGGCTTGGCAGCCCCAGCATTTT. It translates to CASSLTGTGMAWQPQHF.

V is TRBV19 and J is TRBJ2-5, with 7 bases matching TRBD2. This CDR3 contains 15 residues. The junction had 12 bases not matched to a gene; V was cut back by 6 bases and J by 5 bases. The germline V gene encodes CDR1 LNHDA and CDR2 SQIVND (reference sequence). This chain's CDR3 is CASRRRGRSQETQYF. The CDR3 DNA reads TGTGCCAGTAGGCGCCGCGGGAGAAGTCAGGAGACCCAGTACTTC.

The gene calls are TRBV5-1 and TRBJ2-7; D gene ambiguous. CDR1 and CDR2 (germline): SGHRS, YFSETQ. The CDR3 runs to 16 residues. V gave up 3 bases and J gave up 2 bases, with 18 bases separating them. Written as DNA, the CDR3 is TGCGCCAGCAGCTGGATTGGTAGTACAGAAACCTACGAGCAGTACTTC. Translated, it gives CASSWIGSTETYEQYF.

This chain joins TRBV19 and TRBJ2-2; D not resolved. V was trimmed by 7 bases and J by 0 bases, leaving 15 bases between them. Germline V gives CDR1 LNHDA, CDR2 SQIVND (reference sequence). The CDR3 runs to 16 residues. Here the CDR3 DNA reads TGTGCCAGTAAGGAGACCCCAAGATCGAACACCGGGGAGCTGTTTTTT. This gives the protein CASKETPRSNTGELFF.

The CDR3 DNA is TGTGCCAGCAGTCCTCCGGGAGTCAACGTCCTGACTTTC. This codes for CASSPPGVNVLTF. J is TRBJ2-6 and V is TRBV6-1; possible D gene TRBD2, 6 bases. Germline loops: CDR1 MNHNS, CDR2 SASEGT. The CDR3 spans 13 residues. Trimming shortened V by 5 bases and J by 9 bases, and 11 bases separated the two germline ends.

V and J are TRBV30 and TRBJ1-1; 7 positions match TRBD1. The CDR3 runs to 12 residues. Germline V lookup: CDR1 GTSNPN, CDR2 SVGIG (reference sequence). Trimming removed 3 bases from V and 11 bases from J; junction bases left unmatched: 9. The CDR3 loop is CAWSSPGQKAFF. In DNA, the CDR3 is TGTGCCTGGAGCAGCCCGGGACAGAAGGCTTTCTTT.

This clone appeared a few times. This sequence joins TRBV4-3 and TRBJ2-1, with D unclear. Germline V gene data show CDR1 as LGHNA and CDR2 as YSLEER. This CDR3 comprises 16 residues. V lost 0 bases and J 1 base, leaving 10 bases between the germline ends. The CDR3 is CASSQDIQNSYNEQFF. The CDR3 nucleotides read TGCGCCAGCAGCCAAGATATACAGAATTCCTACAATGAGCAGTTCTTC.

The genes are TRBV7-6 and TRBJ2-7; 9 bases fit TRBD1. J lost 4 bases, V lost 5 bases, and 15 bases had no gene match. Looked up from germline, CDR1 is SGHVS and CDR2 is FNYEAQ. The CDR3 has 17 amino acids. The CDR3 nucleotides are TGTGCCAGCAGCGCCCGGTCGGGGACAGGGAGGCTGTACGAGCAGTACTTC. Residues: CASSARSGTGRLYEQYF.

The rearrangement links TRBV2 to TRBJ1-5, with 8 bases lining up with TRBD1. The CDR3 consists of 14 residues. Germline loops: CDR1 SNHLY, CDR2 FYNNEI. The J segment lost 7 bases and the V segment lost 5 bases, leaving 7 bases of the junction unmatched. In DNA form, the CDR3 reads TGTGCCAGCAGTCAACGGACAGGGATCCAGCCCCAGCATTTT. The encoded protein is CASSQRTGIQPQHF.

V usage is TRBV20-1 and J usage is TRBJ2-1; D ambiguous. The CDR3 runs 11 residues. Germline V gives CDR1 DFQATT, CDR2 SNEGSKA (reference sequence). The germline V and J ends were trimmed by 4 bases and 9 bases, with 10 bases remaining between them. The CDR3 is CSAKIAVEQFF. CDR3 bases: TGCAGTGCTAAAATAGCTGTTGAGCAGTTCTTC.

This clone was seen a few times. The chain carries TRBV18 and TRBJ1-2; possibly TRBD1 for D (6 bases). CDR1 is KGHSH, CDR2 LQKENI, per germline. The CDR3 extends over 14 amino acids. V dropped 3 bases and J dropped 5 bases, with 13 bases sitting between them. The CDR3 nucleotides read TGTGCCAGCTCACCCCGGGACAAAAGATATGGCTACACCTTC. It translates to CASSPRDKRYGYTF.

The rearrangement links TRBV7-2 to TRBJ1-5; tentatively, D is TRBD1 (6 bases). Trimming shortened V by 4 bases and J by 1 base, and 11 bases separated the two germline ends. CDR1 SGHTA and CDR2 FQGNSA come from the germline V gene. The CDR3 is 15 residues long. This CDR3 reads CASSSQQGSNQPQHF. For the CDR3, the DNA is TGTGCCAGCAGCTCCCAACAGGGAAGCAATCAGCCCCAGCATTTT.

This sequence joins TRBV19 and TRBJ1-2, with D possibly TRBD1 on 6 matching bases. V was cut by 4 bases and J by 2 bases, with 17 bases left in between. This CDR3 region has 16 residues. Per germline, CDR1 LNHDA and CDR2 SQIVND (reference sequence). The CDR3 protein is CASSTGQSRQNYGYTF. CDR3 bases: TGTGCCAGTAGTACCGGACAGTCTAGGCAGAACTATGGCTACACCTTC.

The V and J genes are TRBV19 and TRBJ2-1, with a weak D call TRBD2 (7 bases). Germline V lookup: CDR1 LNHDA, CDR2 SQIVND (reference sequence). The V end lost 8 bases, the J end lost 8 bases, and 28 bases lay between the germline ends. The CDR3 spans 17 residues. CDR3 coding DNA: TGTGCCAGTCGGGGGGCTGGGAGCGGGGTTAGTGTCGATGAGCAGTTCTTC. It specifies CASRGAGSGVSVDEQFF.